Detailed here is one TCR beta chain. The data were obtained in a study of blood T cell repertoires in COVID-19. Libraries were prepared by immunoSEQ multiplex PCR; TCRdb keeps only in-frame clonotypes and omits some of them. The profile shows a few hundred thousand clones, roughly 80% of them singletons. This clonotype was sampled from a human donor in a cohort sampled during active COVID-19. The sample consisted of peripheral blood.

DNA for the CDR3: TGTGCCAGCAGCTGGCACTCAGGATCAGCAACGGATACGCAGTATTTT. Amino acid sequence: CASSWHSGSATDTQYF. The chain employs TRBV5-6 and TRBJ2-3; D gene unclear. The CDR3 runs 16 residues. CDR1 and CDR2 from the germline V gene are SGHDT and YYEEEE. V was pared by 3 bases and J by 6 bases, with 20 bases between.